The entry below describes one T cell receptor beta chain. What it binds is unknown. These data are taken from a study of T cell responses to AZD1222 COVID-19 vaccine. The study's findings and limits: Without day 14 samples, only post-peak T cell repertoires were studied. Clonal diversity may have been underestimated, and the donors were mostly white British, with more females than males. An increase in Spike-specific TCR breadth and depth was observed after two AZD1222 doses.

Assay: immunoSEQ multiplex PCR; the TCRdb copy retains only in-frame clones and omits some. Among 100,000 to 120,000 clones listed, roughly 90% were seen once. This CDR3 comprises 14 residues. Trimming took 0 bases from V and 2 from J, leaving 9 bases between them. The germline CDR1 and CDR2 sequences are SGDLS and YYNGEE. V and J are TRBV9 and TRBJ2-7, with D perhaps TRBD1 (5 bases). This sequence originates from an adult in good health. The starting material was peripheral blood, obtained on day 0 of MenACWY control vaccination. Written as DNA, the CDR3 is TGTGCCAGCAGCGTAGAACAGGCCCCCTACGAGCAGTACTTC. Translated: CASSVEQAPYEQYF.